This paragraph covers one T cell receptor (beta chain) sequence. Its antigen remains unknown. PCR used 60 Vbeta primers and 13 Jbeta primers. Here immunoSEQ multiplex PCR was the method, and the copy in TCRdb shows in-frame clones only, minus some. The profile shows approximately 140,000 clones, roughly 78% of them singletons. This sample was taken from a study of cytomegalovirus exposure and HLA in healthy donors. At the level of the study: Sequencing of about 179 million T cells in an earlier analysis found 90 million to 120 million unique TCR beta sequences. Study-wide findings and caveats: Productive status was seen about 87% or about 30% of the time for most TCR beta V segments in an earlier analysis. TRBV6-2, TRBV6-3 and some other V segments were unresolvable in 87-base-pair reads. A later analysis linked a missense DCLRE1C variant to TCR beta V- and J-gene trimming.

Trimming at V came to 5 bases and at J to 7 bases, leaving 5 bases not matched to a gene. Germline V gene lookup returns CDR1 SGHNT and CDR2 YENEEA. This CDR3 has 14 residues. The chain links TRBV11-3 to TRBJ2-1; 10 bases align to TRBD1. This sequence was found in a man in his forties or fifties in good health and CMV-seropositive. Sequencing was done on a sample of PBMCs. CDR3 sequence reads: CASSGDRGGNEQFF. The CDR3 coding sequence is TGTGCCAGCAGCGGGGACAGGGGCGGAAATGAGCAGTTCTTC.